This TCR beta chain was sequenced during a study of beta chain features in type 1 diabetes. Study observations and caveats: Shorter TCRB CDR3s, moderately but significantly so, were found in Type 1 diabetes patients in all four CD4+ subsets.

Cells sorted by CD45RO/CCR7/CD25/CD127/CD95/CD27 comprised CD4+ naive, central memory, regulatory and stem cell-like memory cells. Expressed TCRB transcripts were sequenced because the isolated RNA had all been reverse transcribed beforehand. Sequencing used immunoSEQ multiplex PCR; TCRdb keeps in-frame clones, though not all of them. The profile shows a few hundred thousand clones, approximately 12% of them singletons. In this sample, this clone turned up a few times. Its cognate antigen is unknown. The J segment lost 7 bases and the V segment lost 5 bases, leaving 12 bases of the junction unmatched. Germline CDR1 GTSNPN, CDR2 SVGIG (reference sequence). This CDR3 contains 14 residues.

The sequence was obtained from a woman under 30 with type 1 diabetes. The sample taken for sequencing was naive CD4+ T cells from blood. This sequence joins TRBV30 and TRBJ2-3; TRBD1 matches 7 bases. Here the CDR3 reads CAWGPGQQPHTQYF. The CDR3 DNA reads TGTGCCTGGGGGCCGGGACAGCAACCCCATACGCAGTATTTT.